Detailed here is one T cell receptor (beta chain). The antigen remains undetermined. The PCR had 60 Vbeta and 13 Jbeta primers. Measured with immunoSEQ multiplex PCR; TCRdb has only the in-frame clones, and not every one. The sample yields over 150,000 clones, approximately 77% seen once. The CDR3 sequence is 16 residues long. The V segment lost 0 bases and the J segment 6 bases; nucleotides outside the gene matches: 2. CDR1 is PRHDT and CDR2 is FYEKMQ in the germline V gene (reference sequence). This specimen belongs to a study of cytomegalovirus exposure and HLA in healthy donors. Donors counted as nominally healthy when sampled, yet unrecorded immune exposures were likely. Study-wide points: Altogether, some 170 TCR beta chains were recorded as cytomegalovirus-associated. It was confirmed in vitro that a few of the CMV-associated chains were specific for CMV antigens.

This TCR was sampled from a male donor in good health and CMV-seropositive. Sequenced material: PBMCs. The chain is built from TRBV13 and TRBJ1-4, with TRBD1 matching over 12 bases. The CDR3 sequence: CASSLGGTGGDEKLFF. The CDR3 DNA is TGTGCCAGCAGCTTAGGGGGGACAGGGGGCGATGAAAAACTGTTTTTT.